One sample yielded the 16 T cell receptor beta chains listed below, sequenced in a study of early T cells in non-severe SARS-CoV-2 infection. TCRdb called the 5' RACE reads again in MiXCR, with one record for every CDR3 protein. The sample contains about 40,000 distinct CDR3 sequences, 4.7% of which appear only once. Sample: whole blood. Receptors originate from an adult who was a healthcare worker with PCR-confirmed SARS-CoV-2 infection or an uninfected control (not recorded which).

This clonotype was seen many times. V and J are TRBV7-2 and TRBJ2-7; maybe TRBD1 (6 bases). Germline-derived CDR1 and CDR2 are SGHTA and FQGNSA. Trimming shortened V by 5 bases and J by 0 bases, and 11 bases separated the two germline ends. This CDR3 comprises 14 residues. CDR3 bases: TGTGCCAGCAGCCTGACAGGTTTCTCCTACGAGCAGTACTTC. It yields the protein CASSLTGFSYEQYF.

This clonotype was counted ten times or more. The chain has TRBV18 and TRBJ2-7; TRBD1 is a possible D gene (6 bases). This CDR3 is built from 15 residues. CDR1 KGHSH and CDR2 LQKENI come from the germline V gene. Trimming pared 3 bases from V and 0 bases from J, leaving 12 bases between. CDR3 amino acids: CASSPLGGNSYEQYF. CDR3 sequence (DNA): TGTGCCAGCTCACCCCTTGGGGGCAACTCCTACGAGCAGTACTTC.

This clonotype was seen many times. The chain joins TRBV20-1 to TRBJ2-2; D perhaps matches TRBD1 (6 bases). Germline V gene data show CDR1 as DFQATT and CDR2 as SNEGSKA (reference sequence). Trimming cost V 0 bases and J 0 bases, with 11 bases left between them. The CDR3 is 16 residues long. CDR3 bases: TGCAGTGCTAGAGAGGCACAGGGCGCGAACACCGGGGAGCTGTTTTTT. Protein: CSAREAQGANTGELFF.

This clonotype has at least ten counts. The V gene is TRBV7-2, the J gene TRBJ1-6; 7 nucleotides align to TRBD1. With 6 bases clipped from V and 3 bases from J, the junction kept 5 bases outside the gene matches. The germline gives CDR1 SGHTA, CDR2 FQGNSA. CDR3 length equals 15 residues. CDR3 in amino acids: CASRDRPNYNSPLHF. CDR3 sequence (DNA): TGTGCCAGCAGGGACAGGCCAAACTATAATTCACCCCTCCACTTT.

This clonotype was seen at least ten times. The V gene is TRBV12-3 or TRBV12-4, the J gene TRBJ2-7; 11 nucleotides line up with TRBD1. This CDR3 spans 14 amino acids. After removal of 6 bases from V and 7 bases from J, the junction contained 8 bases not matched to a gene. The CDR3 nucleotides are TGTGCCAGCAGACCGGGACAGGGGGAAGAGGAGCAGTACTTC. Amino acids: CASRPGQGEEEQYF.

This clonotype turned up a few times. The gene calls are TRBV20-1 and TRBJ2-5, with 8 bases that match TRBD1. The CDR3 has 13 amino acids. CDR1 DFQATT and CDR2 SNEGSKA come from the germline V gene (reference sequence). The V segment lost 6 bases and the J segment 2 bases; nucleotides outside the gene matches: 5. The CDR3 loop is CSAEYRGQETQYF. The CDR3 DNA reads as TGCAGTGCCGAGTACAGGGGGCAAGAGACCCAGTACTTC.

CDR3 sequence reads: CAISEGATTYNEQFF. Written as DNA, the CDR3 is TGTGCCATCAGTGAGGGCGCTACAACCTACAATGAGCAGTTCTTC. V gene TRBV10-3 combines with J gene TRBJ2-1; D is undetermined. Between the trimmed V and J ends, which lost 2 bases and 2 bases, there was a span of 10 bases. The CDR3 loop spans 15 amino acids. Per germline, CDR1 ENHRY and CDR2 SYGVKD.

This clonotype has ten or more counts. The chain carries TRBV20-1 and TRBJ2-5; 7 bases line up with TRBD1. Germline-derived CDR1 and CDR2 are DFQATT and SNEGSKA (reference sequence). This CDR3 is 15 amino acids long. J lost 6 bases, V lost 0 bases, and 10 bases had no gene match. The CDR3 is CSARDSGQGEKTQYF. The CDR3 bases are TGCAGTGCTAGAGATTCGGGGCAGGGGGAGAAGACCCAGTACTTC.

This clonotype was counted many times. The rearrangement links TRBV12-3 or TRBV12-4 to TRBJ2-3, with 12 nucleotides matching TRBD2. The trim removed 3 bases at V and 7 bases at J, leaving 17 bases unmatched. CDR3 length equals 19 residues. CDR3 region: CASSFRLAGVLYIRNTQYF. The DNA for the CDR3 is TGTGCCAGCAGTTTTCGACTAGCGGGAGTGCTCTATATCAGAAATACGCAGTATTTT.

This clonotype has a count of ten or more. This chain joins TRBV14 and TRBJ2-5; no firm D call. The CDR3 has 12 residues. Per the germline V gene, CDR1 is SGHDN and CDR2 is FVKESK. With 5 bases removed from V and 0 bases from J, the gap between germline ends came to 4 bases. The CDR3 region has the DNA TGTGCCAGCAGCGGGTACCAAGAGACCCAGTACTTC. As protein: CASSGYQETQYF.

This clonotype has at least ten counts. The chain recombines TRBV27 with TRBJ1-6; unclear D gene. CDR1 and CDR2 from the germline V gene are MNHEY and SMNVEV (reference sequence). The germline V and J ends were trimmed by 2 bases and 6 bases, with 11 bases remaining between them. The CDR3 covers 15 residues. CDR3 DNA sequence: TGTGCCAGCAGTTTAAAAGGTGTTGGTAATTCACCCCTCCACTTT. Amino acids: CASSLKGVGNSPLHF.

This clonotype was detected many times. The chain couples TRBV12-3 or TRBV12-4 to TRBJ1-5; D is ambiguous. This CDR3 is 14 amino acids long. V gave up 7 bases and J gave up 0 bases, with 10 bases separating them. The CDR3 nucleotides are TGTGCCAGCACCACAGATTCTAGCAATCAGCCCCAGCATTTT. Protein: CASTTDSSNQPQHF.

This clonotype was seen at least ten times. The rearrangement joins TRBV6-5 to TRBJ1-1, with unresolved D. Germline assignment: CDR1 MNHEY and CDR2 SVGAGI. Trimming stripped 11 bases from V and 1 base from J, with 14 bases between. The length of the CDR3 is 13 residues. CDR3 in amino acids: CASRRTANTEAFF. CDR3 sequence (DNA): TGTGCCTCCCGCCGTACGGCGAACACTGAAGCTTTCTTT.

In this sample, this clonotype turned up a few times. This chain links TRBV6-2 or TRBV6-3 with TRBJ2-3; D might be TRBD1 or TRBD2, each matching 5 bases. The V and J ends lost 6 bases and 7 bases respectively, with 20 bases between them. This CDR3 spans 15 amino acids. Germline lookup yields CDR1 MNHEY and CDR2 SVGEGT. CDR3 in DNA: TGTGCCAGCAGCCCCGTTGGGACCCAAAGGAATACGCAGTATTTT. Amino acids: CASSPVGTQRNTQYF.

A few counts support this clonotype. The CDR3, as DNA: TGTGCCAGCACCCCGAGGTGGAGGTTAGGCACCGGGGAGCTGTTTTTT. It translates to CASTPRWRLGTGELFF. The rearrangement links TRBV27 to TRBJ2-2, with D tentatively TRBD2 (5 bases). This CDR3 region has 16 residues. V shed 7 bases and J shed 4 bases, with 19 bases lying between them. Germline CDR1 reads MNHEY; CDR2 reads SMNVEV (reference sequence).

This clonotype was detected many times. The chain uses TRBV7-3 and TRBJ2-1; 11 nucleotides align to TRBD2. The germline V gene encodes CDR1 SGHTA and CDR2 FQGTGA. The CDR3 covers 17 residues. J was trimmed by 0 bases and V by 5 bases; bases with no gene match: 6. The CDR3 DNA reads as TGTGCCAGCAGCACCTTAGCGGGAGGGAGCTCCTACAATGAGCAGTTCTTC. It specifies CASSTLAGGSSYNEQFF.